The TCR beta chain described here comes from a study of blood T cell repertoires in COVID-19. In the study overall: Specimens from acute and convalescent COVID-19 originated in the United States, Italy and Spain. PBMCs, B-cell-depleted T cells, or T cells provided the cDNA or gDNA that made up the material.

The CDR3 spans 18 residues. Trimming took off 2 bases at V and 7 bases at J, with 24 bases between the two ends. Germline V gene data show CDR1 as LGHNA and CDR2 as YNFKEQ. Authors' processing steps: Estimated nucleated cell counts came from reference gene primer amplification. Clones were read by immunoSEQ multiplex PCR, and TCRdb kept only the in-frame ones, dropping some. V and J calls and clone size are copied from that table; D and trimming were computed from the DNA. Seen here are about 110,000 clones, roughly 82% observed once, and the top ten hold 7.9%. This chain links TRBV4-2 with TRBJ2-1; possible D gene TRBD2, 7 bases. The specimen sequenced was peripheral blood. The origin of this receptor is a woman older than 75 with active or convalescent COVID-19. As DNA, the CDR3 is TGTGCCAGCAGCCAACTCCTAACTAGCGCCCGAGGGGGGAATGAGCAGTTCTTC. It is translated as CASSQLLTSARGGNEQFF.